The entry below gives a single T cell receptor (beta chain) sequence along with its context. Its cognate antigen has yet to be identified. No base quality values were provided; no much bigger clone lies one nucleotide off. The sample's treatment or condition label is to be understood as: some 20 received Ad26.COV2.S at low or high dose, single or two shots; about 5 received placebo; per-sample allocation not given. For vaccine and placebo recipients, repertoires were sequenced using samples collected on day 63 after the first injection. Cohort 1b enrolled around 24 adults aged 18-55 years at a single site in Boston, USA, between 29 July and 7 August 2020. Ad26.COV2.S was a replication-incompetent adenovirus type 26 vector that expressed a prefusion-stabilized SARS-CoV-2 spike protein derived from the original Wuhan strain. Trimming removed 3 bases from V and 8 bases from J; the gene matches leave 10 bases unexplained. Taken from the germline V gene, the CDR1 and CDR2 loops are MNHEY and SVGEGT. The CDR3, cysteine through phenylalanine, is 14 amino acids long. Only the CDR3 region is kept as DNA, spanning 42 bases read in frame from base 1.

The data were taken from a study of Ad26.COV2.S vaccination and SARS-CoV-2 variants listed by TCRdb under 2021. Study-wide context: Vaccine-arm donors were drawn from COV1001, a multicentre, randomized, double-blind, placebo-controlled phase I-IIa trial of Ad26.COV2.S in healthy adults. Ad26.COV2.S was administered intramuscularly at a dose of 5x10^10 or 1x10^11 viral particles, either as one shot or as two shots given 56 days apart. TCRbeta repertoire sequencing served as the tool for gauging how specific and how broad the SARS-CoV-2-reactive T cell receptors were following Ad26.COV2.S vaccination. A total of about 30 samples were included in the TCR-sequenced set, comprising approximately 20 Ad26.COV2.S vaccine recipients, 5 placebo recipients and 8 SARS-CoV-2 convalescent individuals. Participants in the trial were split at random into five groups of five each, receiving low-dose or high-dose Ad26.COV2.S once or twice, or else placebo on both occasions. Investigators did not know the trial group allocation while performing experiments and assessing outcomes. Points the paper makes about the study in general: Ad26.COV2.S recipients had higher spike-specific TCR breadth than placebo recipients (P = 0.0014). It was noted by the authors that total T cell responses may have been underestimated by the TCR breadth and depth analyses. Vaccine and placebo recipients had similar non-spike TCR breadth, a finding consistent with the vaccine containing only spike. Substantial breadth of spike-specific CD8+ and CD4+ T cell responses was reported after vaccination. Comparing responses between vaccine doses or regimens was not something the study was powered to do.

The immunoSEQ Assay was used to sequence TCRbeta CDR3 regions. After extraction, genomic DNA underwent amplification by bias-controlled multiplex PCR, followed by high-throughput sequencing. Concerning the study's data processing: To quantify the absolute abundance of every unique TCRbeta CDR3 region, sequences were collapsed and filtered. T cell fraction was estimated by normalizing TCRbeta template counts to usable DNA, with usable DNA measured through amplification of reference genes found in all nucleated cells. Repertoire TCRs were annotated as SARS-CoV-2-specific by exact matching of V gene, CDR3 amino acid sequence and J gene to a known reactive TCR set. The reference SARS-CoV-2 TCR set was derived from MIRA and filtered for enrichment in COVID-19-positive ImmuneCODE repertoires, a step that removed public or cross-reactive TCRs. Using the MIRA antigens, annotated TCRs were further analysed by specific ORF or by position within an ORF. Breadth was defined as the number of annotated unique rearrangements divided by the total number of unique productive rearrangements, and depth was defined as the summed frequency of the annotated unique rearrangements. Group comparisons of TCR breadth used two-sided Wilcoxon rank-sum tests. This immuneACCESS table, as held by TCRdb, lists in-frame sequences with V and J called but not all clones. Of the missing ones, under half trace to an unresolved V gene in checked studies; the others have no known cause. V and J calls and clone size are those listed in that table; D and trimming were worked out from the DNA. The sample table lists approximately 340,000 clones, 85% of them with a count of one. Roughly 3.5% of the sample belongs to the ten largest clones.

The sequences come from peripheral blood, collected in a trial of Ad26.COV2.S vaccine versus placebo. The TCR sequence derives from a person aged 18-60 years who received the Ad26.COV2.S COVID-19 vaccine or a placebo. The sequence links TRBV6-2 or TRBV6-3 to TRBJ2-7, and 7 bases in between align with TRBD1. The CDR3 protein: CASSYSRDSLKQYF. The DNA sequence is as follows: TGTGCCAGCAGTTATTCGAGGGACAGTCTCAAGCAGTACTTC.